The clone carrying this T cell receptor (beta chain) was detected only once. V lost 0 bases to trimming and J lost 1 base, with 15 bases between them. The CDR3 runs 17 residues. CDR1 is SGHAT, CDR2 FQNNGV, per germline. This entry is derived from a study of blood T cell repertoires in COVID-19. Clones were sequenced by immunoSEQ multiplex PCR, and TCRdb holds only the in-frame ones, with some missing. This repertoire shows about 41,000 clones, 70% to 90% found once; its top ten account for about 4.5%. This chain joins TRBV11-2 and TRBJ1-1, with TRBD1 as a possible D gene (6 bases). The sequenced sample was peripheral blood. This receptor was identified in a man aged 55 to 70 with acute or convalescent COVID-19. In nucleotides, the CDR3 is TGTGCCAGCAGCTTAGAGGCAGGGGCACTCTCGAACACTGAAGCTTTCTTT. This translates into CASSLEAGALSNTEAFF.